A single sample is the source of the 7 T cell receptor beta chains below, sequenced in a study of blood T cell repertoires in COVID-19. The data were produced by immunoSEQ multiplex PCR, yet TCRdb's version contains in-frame clones alone and is incomplete. The sample consists of 150,000 to 200,000 clones, roughly four fifths of them appearing once. The sequenced sample consisted of peripheral blood. The receptor source for this set is a man between 60 and 75 years old with active or convalescent COVID-19.

The rearrangement uses TRBV3-1 (or the pseudogene TRBV3-2) and TRBJ2-3; no definite D call. The V gene lost 1 base and the J gene lost 8 bases, with 13 bases spanning the gap. This CDR3 contains 14 residues. CDR1 and CDR2 (germline): LGHDT, YNNKEL (reference sequence). For the CDR3, the DNA is TGTGCCAGCAGCCAAGGAAAAACCGCCAGTACGCAGTATTTT. Protein: CASSQGKTASTQYF.

J is TRBJ2-2 and V is TRBV9; D unclear. From germline, CDR1 is SGDLS and CDR2 YYNGEE. The V end was cut by 0 bases, the J end by 4 bases, with 7 bases between. This CDR3 spans 14 amino acids. The CDR3 spells CASSVVERTGELFF. The CDR3 nucleotides are TGTGCCAGCAGCGTAGTAGAACGCACCGGGGAGCTGTTTTTT.

The rearrangement uses TRBV29-1 and TRBJ2-7, with D possibly matching TRBD2 (5 bases). In germline, CDR1 is SQVTM, CDR2 ANQGSEA. This CDR3 has 12 amino acids. Trimming pared 7 bases from V and 5 bases from J, leaving 15 bases between. CDR3 residues: CSALEGRNEQYF. For the CDR3, the DNA is TGCAGCGCTCTTGAGGGAAGGAACGAGCAGTACTTC.

This sequence joins TRBV4-1 and TRBJ1-2; D not certain. Trimming removed 2 bases at V and 1 base at J, with 8 bases between. The CDR3 sequence is 14 residues long. Germline CDR1 is MGHRA and CDR2 is YSYEKL. The CDR3: CASSQQENNYGYTF. The CDR3 DNA reads TGCGCCAGCAGCCAACAGGAAAATAACTATGGCTACACCTTC.

The gene calls are TRBV2 and TRBJ2-2; TRBD2 agrees at 7 bases. Germline CDR1 and CDR2: SNHLY and FYNNEI. J was trimmed by 0 bases and V by 7 bases; bases with no gene match: 2. The length of the CDR3 is 14 residues. The CDR3 loop reads CASMAGANTGELFF. In DNA form, the CDR3 reads TGTGCCAGCATGGCGGGAGCGAACACCGGGGAGCTGTTTTTT.

This clone was seen a handful of times. The chain couples TRBV6-5 to TRBJ1-2, with D possibly being TRBD1 (5 bases). Germline CDR1 reads MNHEY; CDR2 reads SVGAGI. The V gene lost 3 bases and the J gene lost 2 bases, with 13 bases spanning the gap. CDR3 length equals 15 residues. DNA for the CDR3: TGTGCCAGCAGTTATACAGGAAGGGCAAACTATGGCTACACCTTC. Protein product: CASSYTGRANYGYTF.

V gene TRBV3-1 (or the pseudogene TRBV3-2) combines with J gene TRBJ1-1; 10 positions agree with TRBD1. V lost 1 base, J lost 5 bases, and 7 bases stayed unmatched. Per the germline V gene, CDR1 is LGHDT and CDR2 is YNNKEL (reference sequence). CDR3 length: 16 residues. CDR3 coding DNA: TGTGCCAGCAGCCAAGGTGACAGGGGGCCGGGGACTGAAGCTTTCTTT. This sequence encodes CASSQGDRGPGTEAFF.